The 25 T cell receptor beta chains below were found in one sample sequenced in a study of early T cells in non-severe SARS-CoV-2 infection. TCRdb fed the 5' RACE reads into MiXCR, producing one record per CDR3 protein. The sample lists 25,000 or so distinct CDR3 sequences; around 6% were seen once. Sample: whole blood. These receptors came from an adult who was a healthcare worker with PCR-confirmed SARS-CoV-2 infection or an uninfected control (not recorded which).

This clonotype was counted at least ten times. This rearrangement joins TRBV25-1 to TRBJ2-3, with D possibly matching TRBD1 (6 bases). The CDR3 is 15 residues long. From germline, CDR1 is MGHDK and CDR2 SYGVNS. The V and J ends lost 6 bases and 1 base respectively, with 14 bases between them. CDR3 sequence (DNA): TGTGCCAGCAGACCTAACAGGGACCGCACAGATACGCAGTATTTT. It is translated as CASRPNRDRTDTQYF. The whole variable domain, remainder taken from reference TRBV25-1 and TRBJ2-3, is EADIYQTPRYLVIGTGKKITLECSQTMGHDKMYWYQQDPGMELHLIHYSYGVNSTEKGDLSSESTVSRIRTEHFPLTLESARPSHTSQYLCASRPNRDRTDTQYFGPGTRLTVL.

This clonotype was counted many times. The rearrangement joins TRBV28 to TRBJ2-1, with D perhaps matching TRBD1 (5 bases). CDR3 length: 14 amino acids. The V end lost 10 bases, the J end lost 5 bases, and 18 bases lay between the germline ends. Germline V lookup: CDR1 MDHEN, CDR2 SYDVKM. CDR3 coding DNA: TGTGCCACATCAAGGGGTGGTGCGGACAATGAGCAGTTCTTC. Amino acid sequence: CATSRGGADNEQFF. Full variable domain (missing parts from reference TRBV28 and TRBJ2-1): DVKVTQSSRYLVKRTGEKVFLECVQDMDHENMFWYRQDPGLGLRLIYFSYDVKMKEKGDIPEGYSVSREKKERFSLILESASTNQTSMYLCATSRGGADNEQFFGPGTRLTVL.

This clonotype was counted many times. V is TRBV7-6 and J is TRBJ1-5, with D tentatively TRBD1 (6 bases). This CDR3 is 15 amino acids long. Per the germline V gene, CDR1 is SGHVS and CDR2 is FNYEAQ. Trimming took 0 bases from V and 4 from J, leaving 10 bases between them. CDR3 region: CASSLAAGANQPQHF. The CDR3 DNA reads TGTGCCAGCAGCTTAGCGGCAGGGGCAAATCAGCCCCAGCATTTT.

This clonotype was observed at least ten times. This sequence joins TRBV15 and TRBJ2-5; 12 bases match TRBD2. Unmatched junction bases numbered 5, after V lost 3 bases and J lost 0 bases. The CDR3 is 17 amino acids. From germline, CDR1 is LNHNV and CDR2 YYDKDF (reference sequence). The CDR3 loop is CATSRGGLAGNQETQYF. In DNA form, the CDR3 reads TGTGCCACCAGCAGGGGTGGACTAGCGGGGAACCAAGAGACCCAGTACTTC.

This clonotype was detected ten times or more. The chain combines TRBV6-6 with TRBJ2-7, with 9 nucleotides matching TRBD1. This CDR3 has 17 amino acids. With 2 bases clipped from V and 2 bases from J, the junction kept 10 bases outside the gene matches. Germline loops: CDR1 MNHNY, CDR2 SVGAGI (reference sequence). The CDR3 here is CASSYAETGGKPYEQYF. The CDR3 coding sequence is TGTGCCAGCAGTTACGCAGAGACAGGGGGGAAACCCTACGAGCAGTACTTC.

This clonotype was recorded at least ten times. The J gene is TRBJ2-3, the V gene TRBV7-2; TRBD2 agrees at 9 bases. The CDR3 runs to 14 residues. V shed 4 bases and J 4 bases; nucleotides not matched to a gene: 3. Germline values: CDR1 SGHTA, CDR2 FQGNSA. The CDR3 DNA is TGTGCCAGCAGCTGGACTAGCGTCGCAGATACGCAGTATTTT. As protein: CASSWTSVADTQYF.

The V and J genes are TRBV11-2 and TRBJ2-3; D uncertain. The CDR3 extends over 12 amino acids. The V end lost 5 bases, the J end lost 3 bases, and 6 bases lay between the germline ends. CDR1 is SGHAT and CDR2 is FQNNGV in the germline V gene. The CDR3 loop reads CASSTQTDTQYF. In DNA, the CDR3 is TGTGCCAGCAGCACACAAACAGATACGCAGTATTTT.

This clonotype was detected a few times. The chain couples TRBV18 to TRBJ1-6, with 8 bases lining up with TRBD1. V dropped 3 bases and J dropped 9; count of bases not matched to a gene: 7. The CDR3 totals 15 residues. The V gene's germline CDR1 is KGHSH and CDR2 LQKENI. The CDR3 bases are TGTGCCAGCTCACCTTTCGACAGGGGTTCTTCACCCCTCCACTTT. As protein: CASSPFDRGSSPLHF. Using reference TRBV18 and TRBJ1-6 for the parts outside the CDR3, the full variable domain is NAGVMQNPRHLVRRRGQEARLRCSPMKGHSHVYWYRQLPEEGLKFMVYLQKENIIDESGMPKERFSAEFPKEGPSILRIQQVVRGDSAAYFCASSPFDRGSSPLHFGNGTRLTVT.

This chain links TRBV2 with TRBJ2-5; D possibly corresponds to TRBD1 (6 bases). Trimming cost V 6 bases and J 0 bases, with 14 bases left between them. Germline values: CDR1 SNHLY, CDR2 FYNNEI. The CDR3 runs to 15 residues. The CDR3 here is CASRGLRGYQETQYF. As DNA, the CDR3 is TGTGCCAGCAGGGGTCTCAGGGGCTACCAAGAGACCCAGTACTTC.

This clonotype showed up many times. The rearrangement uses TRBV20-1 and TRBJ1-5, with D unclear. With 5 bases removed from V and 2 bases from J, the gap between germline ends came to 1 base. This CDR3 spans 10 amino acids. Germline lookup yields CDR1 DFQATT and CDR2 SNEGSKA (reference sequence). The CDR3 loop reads CSAGNQPQHF. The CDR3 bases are TGCAGTGCTGGCAATCAGCCCCAGCATTTT.

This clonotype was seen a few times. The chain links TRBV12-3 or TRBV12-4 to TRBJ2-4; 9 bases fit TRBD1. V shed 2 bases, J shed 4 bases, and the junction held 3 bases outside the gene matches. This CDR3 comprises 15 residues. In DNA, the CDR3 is TGTGCCAGCAGTTTAACAGGGGGCAGGAAAAACATTCAGTACTTC. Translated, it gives CASSLTGGRKNIQYF.

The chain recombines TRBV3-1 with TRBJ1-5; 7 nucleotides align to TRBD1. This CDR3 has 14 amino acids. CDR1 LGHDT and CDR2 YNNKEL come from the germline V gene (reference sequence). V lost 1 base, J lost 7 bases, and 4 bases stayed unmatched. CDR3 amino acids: CASSQGTGVQPQHF. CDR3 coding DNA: TGTGCCAGCAGCCAAGGAACAGGGGTGCAGCCCCAGCATTTT. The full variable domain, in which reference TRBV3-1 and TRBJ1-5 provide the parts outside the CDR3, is DTAVSQTPKYLVTQMGNDKSIKCEQNLGHDTMYWYKQDSKKFLKIMFSYNNKELIINETVPNRFSPKSPDKAHLNLHINSLELGDSAVYFCASSQGTGVQPQHFGDGTRLSIL.

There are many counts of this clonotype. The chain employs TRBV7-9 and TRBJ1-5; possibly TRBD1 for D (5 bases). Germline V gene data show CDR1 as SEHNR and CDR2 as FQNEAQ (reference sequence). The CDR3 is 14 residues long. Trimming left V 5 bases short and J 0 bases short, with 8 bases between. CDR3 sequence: CASSAQGSNQPQHF. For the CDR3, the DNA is TGTGCCAGCAGCGCGCAGGGTAGCAATCAGCCCCAGCATTTT.

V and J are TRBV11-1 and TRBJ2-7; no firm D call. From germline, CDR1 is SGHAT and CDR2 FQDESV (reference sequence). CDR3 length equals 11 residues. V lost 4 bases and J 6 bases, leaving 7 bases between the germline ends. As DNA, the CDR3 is TGTGCCAGCAGCTCGGGTCGCGAGCAGTACTTC. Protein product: CASSSGREQYF.

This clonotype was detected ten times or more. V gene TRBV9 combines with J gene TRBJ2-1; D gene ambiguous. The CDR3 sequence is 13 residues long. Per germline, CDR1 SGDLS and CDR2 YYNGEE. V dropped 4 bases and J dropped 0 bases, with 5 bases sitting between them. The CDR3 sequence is CASSLSSYNEQFF. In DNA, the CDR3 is TGTGCCAGCAGCTTAAGCTCCTACAATGAGCAGTTCTTC.

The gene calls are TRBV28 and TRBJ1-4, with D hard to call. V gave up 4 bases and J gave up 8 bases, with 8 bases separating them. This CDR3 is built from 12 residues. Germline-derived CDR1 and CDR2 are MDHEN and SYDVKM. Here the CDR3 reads CASSSRREKLFF. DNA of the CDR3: TGTGCCAGCAGTTCACGGAGAGAAAAACTGTTTTTT.

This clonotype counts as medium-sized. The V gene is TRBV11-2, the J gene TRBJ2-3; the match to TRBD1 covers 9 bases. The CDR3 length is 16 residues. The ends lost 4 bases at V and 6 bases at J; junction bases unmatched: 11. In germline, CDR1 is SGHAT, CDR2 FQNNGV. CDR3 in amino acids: CASSSLGTGFVDTQYF. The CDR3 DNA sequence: TGTGCCAGCAGCTCCCTTGGGACAGGGTTTGTTGATACGCAGTATTTT. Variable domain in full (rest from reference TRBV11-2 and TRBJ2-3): EAGVAQSPRYKIIEKRQSVAFWCNPISGHATLYWYQQILGQGPKLLIQFQNNGVVDDSQLPKDRFSAERLKGVDSTLKIQPAKLEDSAVYLCASSSLGTGFVDTQYFGPGTRLTVL.

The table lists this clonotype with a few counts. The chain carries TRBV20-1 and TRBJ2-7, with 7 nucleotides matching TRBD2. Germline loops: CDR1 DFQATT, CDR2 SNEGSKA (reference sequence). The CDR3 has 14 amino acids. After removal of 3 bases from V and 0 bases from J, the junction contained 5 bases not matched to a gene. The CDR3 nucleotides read TGCAGTGCTAGTTGGCGGGGGAGCTCCTACGAGCAGTACTTC. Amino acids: CSASWRGSSYEQYF.

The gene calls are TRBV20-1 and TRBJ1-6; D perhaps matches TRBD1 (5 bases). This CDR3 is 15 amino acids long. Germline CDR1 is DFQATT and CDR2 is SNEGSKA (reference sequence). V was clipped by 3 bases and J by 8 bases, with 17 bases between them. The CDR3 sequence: CSARNRGRVDSPLHF. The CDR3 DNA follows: TGCAGTGCTAGGAACCGTGGCAGGGTCGATTCACCCCTCCACTTT.

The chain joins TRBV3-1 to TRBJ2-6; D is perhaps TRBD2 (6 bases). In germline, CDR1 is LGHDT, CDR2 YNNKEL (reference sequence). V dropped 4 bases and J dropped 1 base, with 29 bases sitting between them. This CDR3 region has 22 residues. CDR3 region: CASSPFPLWGGFIRSGANVLTF. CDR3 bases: TGTGCCAGCAGCCCATTCCCCCTGTGGGGAGGTTTTATCCGGTCTGGGGCCAACGTCCTGACTTTC.

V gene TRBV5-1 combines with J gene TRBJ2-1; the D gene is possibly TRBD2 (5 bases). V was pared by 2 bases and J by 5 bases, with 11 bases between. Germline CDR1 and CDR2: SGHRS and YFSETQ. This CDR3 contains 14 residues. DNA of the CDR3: TGCGCCAGCAGCTTACCGGGAACCCACAATGAGCAGTTCTTC. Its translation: CASSLPGTHNEQFF.

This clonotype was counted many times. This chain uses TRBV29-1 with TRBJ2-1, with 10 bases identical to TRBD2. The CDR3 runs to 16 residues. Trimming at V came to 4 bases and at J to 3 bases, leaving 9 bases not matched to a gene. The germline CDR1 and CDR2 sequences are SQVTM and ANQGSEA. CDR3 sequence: CSVAVGLAGDYNEQFF. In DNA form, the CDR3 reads TGCAGCGTTGCGGTTGGTCTAGCGGGGGACTACAATGAGCAGTTCTTC.

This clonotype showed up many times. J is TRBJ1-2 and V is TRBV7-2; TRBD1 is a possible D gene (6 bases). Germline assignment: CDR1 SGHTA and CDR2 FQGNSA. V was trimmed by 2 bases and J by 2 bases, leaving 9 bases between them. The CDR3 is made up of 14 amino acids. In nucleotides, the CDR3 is TGTGCCAGCAGCTTACGACAGGCCAACTATGGCTACACCTTC. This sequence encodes CASSLRQANYGYTF.

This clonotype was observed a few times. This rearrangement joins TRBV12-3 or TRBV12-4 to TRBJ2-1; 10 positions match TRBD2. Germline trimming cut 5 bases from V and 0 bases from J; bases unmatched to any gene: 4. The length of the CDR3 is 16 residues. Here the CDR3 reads CASSPRTSGSYNEQFF. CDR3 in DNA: TGTGCCAGCAGTCCCCGGACTAGCGGCTCCTACAATGAGCAGTTCTTC.

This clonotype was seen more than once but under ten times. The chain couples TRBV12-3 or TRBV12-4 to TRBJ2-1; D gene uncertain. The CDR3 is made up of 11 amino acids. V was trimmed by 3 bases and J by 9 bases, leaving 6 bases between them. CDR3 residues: CASSFISEQFF. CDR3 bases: TGTGCCAGCAGTTTTATCAGTGAGCAGTTCTTC.